The clone carrying this T cell receptor (beta chain) turned up a few times. Antigen: not known. Read coverage stops 3 residues before the CDR3 terminus; the germline J gene supplies the remainder. Aged about 8 to 64 years, CVID subjects averaged roughly 39 years old. Each donor provided about 5 to 9 ml of heparinized whole blood. CVID and control samples used equivalent genomic DNA input. Some clones are missing from TCRdb's copy, which holds only in-frame ones; the method was immunoSEQ multiplex PCR. The sample offers about 35,000 clones and no singletons, the top ten holding 6.1%. This record belongs to a study of T cell clonality in common variable immunodeficiency. Findings of the study overall: In common variable immunodeficiency, TCR beta chains reportedly carried fewer deletions and N-nucleotide insertions. Shared TCRbeta clones were fewer between CVID subjects than controls.

The trim removed 4 bases at V and 0 bases at J, leaving 1 base unmatched. This CDR3 is built from 14 residues. In germline, CDR1 is MNHNS, CDR2 SASEGT. This sequence joins TRBV6-1 and TRBJ2-3, with 7 bases that match TRBD2. The origin of this receptor is a human donor with common variable immunodeficiency. The sequenced material came from peripheral blood mononuclear cells. Partial CDR3 DNA: TGTGCCAGCAGTGCCGGGGGGAGCACAGATACG. Its protein product is CASSAGGSTDT. The full CDR3 reads CASSAGGSTDTQYF.